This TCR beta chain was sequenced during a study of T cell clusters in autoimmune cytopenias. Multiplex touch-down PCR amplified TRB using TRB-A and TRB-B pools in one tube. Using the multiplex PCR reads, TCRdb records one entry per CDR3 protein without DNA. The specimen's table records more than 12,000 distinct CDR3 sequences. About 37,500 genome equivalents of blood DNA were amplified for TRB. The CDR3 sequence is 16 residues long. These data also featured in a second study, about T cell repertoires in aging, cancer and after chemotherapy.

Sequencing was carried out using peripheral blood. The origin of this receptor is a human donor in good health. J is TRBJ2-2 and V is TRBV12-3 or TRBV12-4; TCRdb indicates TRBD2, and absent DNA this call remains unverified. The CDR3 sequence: CASIQLAGGPPGELFF.